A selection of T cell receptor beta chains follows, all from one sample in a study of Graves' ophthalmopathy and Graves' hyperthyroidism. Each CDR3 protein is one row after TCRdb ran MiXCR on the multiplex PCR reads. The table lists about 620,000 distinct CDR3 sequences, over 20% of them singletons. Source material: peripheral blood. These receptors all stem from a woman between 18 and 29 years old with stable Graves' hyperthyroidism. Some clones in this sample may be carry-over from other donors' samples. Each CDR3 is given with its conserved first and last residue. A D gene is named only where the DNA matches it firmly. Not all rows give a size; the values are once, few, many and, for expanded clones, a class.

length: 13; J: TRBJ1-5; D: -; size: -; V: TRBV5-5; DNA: TGTGCCAGCAGCTTGGGGGGGATGCTGCCCCAGCATTTT; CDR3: CASSLGGMLPQHF
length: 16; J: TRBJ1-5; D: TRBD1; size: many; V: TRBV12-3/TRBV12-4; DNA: TGTGCCAGCAGTCACCGGGACAGGGCAGACAATCAGCCCCAGCATTTT; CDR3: CASSHRDRADNQPQHF
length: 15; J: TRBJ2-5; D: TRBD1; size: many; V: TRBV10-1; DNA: TGCGCCAGCAGTGAAGACAGGGGGTTTGGTGAGACCCAGTACTTC; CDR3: CASSEDRGFGETQYF
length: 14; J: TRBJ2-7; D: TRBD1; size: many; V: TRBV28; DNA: TGTGCCAGCAGTTCCACGGGACAGGGGGGCGAGCAGTACTTC; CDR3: CASSSTGQGGEQYF
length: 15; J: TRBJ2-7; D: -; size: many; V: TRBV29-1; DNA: TGCAGCGTCAAGAGCCCTGGGGGCAGGGTCTACGAGCAGTACTTC; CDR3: CSVKSPGGRVYEQYF
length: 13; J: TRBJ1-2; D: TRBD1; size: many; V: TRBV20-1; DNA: TGCAGTGCCACGGACAGGGGGAACTATGGCTACACCTTC; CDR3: CSATDRGNYGYTF
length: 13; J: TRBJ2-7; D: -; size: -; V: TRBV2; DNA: TGTGCCATCAGTTGGGACGGTACCTACGAGCAGTACTTC; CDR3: CAISWDGTYEQYF
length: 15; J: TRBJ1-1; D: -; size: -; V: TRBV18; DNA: TGTGCCAGCTCACCACCGGACATCCCCGGAGCTGAAGCTTTCTTT; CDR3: CASSPPDIPGAEAFF
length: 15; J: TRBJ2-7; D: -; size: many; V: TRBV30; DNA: TGTGCCTGGACCCACCTGGGGGCGTTTACCTACGAGCAGTACTTC; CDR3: CAWTHLGAFTYEQYF
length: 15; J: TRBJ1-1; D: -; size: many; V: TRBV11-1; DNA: TGTGCCAGCAGCTTAGGTAAGGGCCTGAACACTGAAGCTTTCTTT; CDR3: CASSLGKGLNTEAFF
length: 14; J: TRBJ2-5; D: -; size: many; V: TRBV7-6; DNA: TGTGCCAGCAGCACGCCCCGGGACCAAGAGACCCAGTACTTC; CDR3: CASSTPRDQETQYF
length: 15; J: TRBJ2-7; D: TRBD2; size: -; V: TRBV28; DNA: TGTGCCAGCAGCACTAGCGGGAGTATTTGGGACGAGCAGTACTTC; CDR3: CASSTSGSIWDEQYF
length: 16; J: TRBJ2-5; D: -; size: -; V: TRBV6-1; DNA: TGTGCCAGCAGTGAAGGAAGTCGCCCCAGATGGGAGACCCAGTACTTC; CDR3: CASSEGSRPRWETQYF
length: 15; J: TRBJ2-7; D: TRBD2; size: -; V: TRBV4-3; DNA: TGCGCCAGCAGCCAAGACACTAGCGGGGGCTACGAGCAGTACTTC; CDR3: CASSQDTSGGYEQYF
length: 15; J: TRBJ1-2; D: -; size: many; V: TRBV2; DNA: TGTGCCAGCAGTGAAGTGGCAGGGGCCCTCTATGGCTACACCTTC; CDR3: CASSEVAGALYGYTF
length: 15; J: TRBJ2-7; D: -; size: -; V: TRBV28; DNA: TGTGCCAGCAGTTTCGCAAACAGGGAAATCTACGAGCAGTACTTC; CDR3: CASSFANREIYEQYF
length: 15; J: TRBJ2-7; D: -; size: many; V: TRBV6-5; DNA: TGTGCCAGCAGTTCCACTAATCGGGAGAGGCACGAGCAGTACTTC; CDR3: CASSSTNRERHEQYF
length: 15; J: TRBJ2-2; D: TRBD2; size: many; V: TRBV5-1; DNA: TGCGCCAGCAGCTTGGACGGGGGGGACACCGGGGAGCTGTTTTTT; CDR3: CASSLDGGDTGELFF
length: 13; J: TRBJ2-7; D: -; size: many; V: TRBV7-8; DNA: TGTGCCAGCAGCTCCTCGGACGGATACGAGCAGTACTTC; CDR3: CASSSSDGYEQYF
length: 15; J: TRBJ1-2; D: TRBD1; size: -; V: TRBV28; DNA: TGTGCCAGCAGCTATACCGGCGGGACAGGATATGGCTACACCTTC; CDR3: CASSYTGGTGYGYTF
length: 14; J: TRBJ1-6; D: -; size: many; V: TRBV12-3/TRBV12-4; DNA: TGTGCCAGCAGTTTTTCCAGGGATAATTCACCCCTCCACTTT; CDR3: CASSFSRDNSPLHF
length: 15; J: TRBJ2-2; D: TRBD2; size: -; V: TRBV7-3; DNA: TGTGCCAGCAGCACGACTAGCGGGGGCACCGGGGAGCTGTTTTTT; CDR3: CASSTTSGGTGELFF
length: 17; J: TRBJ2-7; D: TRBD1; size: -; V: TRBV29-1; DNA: TGCAGCGTTGCAAGCGACAGGGGCCACCCGTATCCCTACGAGCAGTACTTC; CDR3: CSVASDRGHPYPYEQYF
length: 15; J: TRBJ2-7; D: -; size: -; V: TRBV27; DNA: TGTGCCAGCAGTTTTGGGGGGTTTAGCTCCTACGAGCAGTACTTC; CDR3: CASSFGGFSSYEQYF
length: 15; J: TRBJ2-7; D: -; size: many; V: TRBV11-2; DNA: TGTGCCAGCAGCTTATTTGGATCGGCGGACTACGAGCAGTACTTC; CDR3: CASSLFGSADYEQYF
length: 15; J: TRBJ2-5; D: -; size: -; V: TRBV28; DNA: TGTGCCAGCAGTTTTGTCCCCGGGGTGGAAAAGACCCAGTACTTC; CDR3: CASSFVPGVEKTQYF
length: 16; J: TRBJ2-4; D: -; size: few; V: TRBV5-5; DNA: TGTGCCAGCAGCGTCGCCCCAAACCTAGCCAAAAACATTCAGTACTTC; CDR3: CASSVAPNLAKNIQYF
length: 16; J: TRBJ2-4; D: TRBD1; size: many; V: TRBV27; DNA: TGTGCCACCCGGGGGGACAGGGGCGCCCGCCGAGGGATTCAGTACTTC; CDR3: CATRGDRGARRGIQYF
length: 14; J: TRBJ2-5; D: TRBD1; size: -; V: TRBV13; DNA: TGTGCCAGCAGCAAGACAGGGTACCAAGAGACCCAGTACTTC; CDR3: CASSKTGYQETQYF
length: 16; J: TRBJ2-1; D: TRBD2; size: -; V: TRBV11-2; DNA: TGTGCCAGCAGCCGAGTTCTAGCGGTCTCCTACAATGAGCAGTTCTTC; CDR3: CASSRVLAVSYNEQFF
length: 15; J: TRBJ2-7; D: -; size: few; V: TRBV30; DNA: TGTGCCTGGAGTGTGGGCACCCGAGTTTCCTACGAGCAGTACTTC; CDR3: CAWSVGTRVSYEQYF
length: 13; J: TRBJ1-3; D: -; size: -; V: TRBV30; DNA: TGTGCCTGGAACAGGGAGGATGGAAACACCATATATTTT; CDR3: CAWNREDGNTIYF
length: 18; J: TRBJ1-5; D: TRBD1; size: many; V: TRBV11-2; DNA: TGTGCCAGCAGCACGGGGACAGGGACGATCTCTAGCAATCAGCCCCAGCATTTT; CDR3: CASSTGTGTISSNQPQHF
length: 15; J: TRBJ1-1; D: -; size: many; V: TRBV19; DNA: TGTGCCAGTAGTACTCAGGGGTCTTCGAACACTGAAGCTTTCTTT; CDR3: CASSTQGSSNTEAFF
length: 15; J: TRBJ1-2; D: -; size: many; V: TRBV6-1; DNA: TGTGCCAGCAGTGAACGGGCAGGGCTCGTTTATGGCTACACCTTC; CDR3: CASSERAGLVYGYTF
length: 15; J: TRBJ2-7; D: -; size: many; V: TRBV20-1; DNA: TGCAGTGCTAGAGCCCCAGGAGGAGGATACTACGAGCAGTACTTC; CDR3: CSARAPGGGYYEQYF
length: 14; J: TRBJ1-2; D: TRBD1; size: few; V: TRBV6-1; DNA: TGTGCCAGCAGACTACGGGACAGATCTTATGGCTACACCTTC; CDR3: CASRLRDRSYGYTF
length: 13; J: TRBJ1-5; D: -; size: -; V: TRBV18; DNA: TGTGCCAGCTCACAGACAGCCAATCAGCCCCAGCATTTT; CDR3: CASSQTANQPQHF
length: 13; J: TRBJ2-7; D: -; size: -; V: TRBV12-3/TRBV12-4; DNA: TGTGCCAGCAGAAGGAGCGCCTCCTACGAGCAGTACTTC; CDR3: CASRRSASYEQYF
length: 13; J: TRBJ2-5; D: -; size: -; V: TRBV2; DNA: TGTGCCAGCAGTACCAGACGACAAGAGACCCAGTACTTC; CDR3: CASSTRRQETQYF
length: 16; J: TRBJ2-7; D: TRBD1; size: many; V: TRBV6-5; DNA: TGTGCCAGCAGTTACTCGAGTCGGACAGGGAACTACGAGCAGTACTTC; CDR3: CASSYSSRTGNYEQYF